This entry concerns a single T cell receptor beta chain. V was pared by 5 bases and J by 0 bases, with 14 bases between. The CDR3 totals 15 residues. CDR1 SEHNR and CDR2 FQNEAQ come from the germline V gene (reference sequence). This sample is drawn from a study of T-cell memory formation after mild COVID-19. Constant-segment-primed 5'RACE gave TCR alpha and TCR beta cDNA libraries with sample barcodes and UMIs. MiXCR, run by TCRdb on the 5' RACE reads, gives a single entry per CDR3 protein. Among fewer than 650,000 distinct CDR3 sequences listed, 15% to 20% were seen once. The J gene is TRBJ2-7, the V gene TRBV7-9; D is tentatively TRBD1 or TRBD2 (5 bases each). The source material was PBMCs or a T cell subset sorted from them (not recorded which). This TCR was recovered from an adult woman who had mild COVID-19 (a few samples of this study predate the infection). Cell type and time point are not known. CDR3 DNA: TGTGCCAGCAGCCACGGGACCACAAGCTCCTACGAGCAGTACTTC. It yields the protein CASSHGTTSSYEQYF.